These T cell receptor beta chains were read from a single sample in a study of identical twins. TCRdb recomputed calls from the 5' RACE reads with MiXCR, one row per CDR3 protein. The sample has approximately 700,000 distinct CDR3 sequences, 5.5% to 7.5% seen once. Sequenced sample: naive T cells sorted from blood. These receptors originate from a man aged 18 to 29 in good health. CDR3s include the opening cysteine and the closing phenylalanine or tryptophan. D genes are given only for firm matches. Expanded clones are given a class, and other clones once, few, many or no size at all.

clone size	V gene	D gene	J gene	CDR3 protein	CDR3 DNA
many	TRBV12-3/TRBV12-4	TRBD1	TRBJ1-4	CASTLLGTGGTNEKLFF	TGTGCCAGCACCCTACTGGGGACAGGGGGGACTAATGAAAAACTGTTTTTT
few	TRBV12-3/TRBV12-4	TRBD2	TRBJ2-3	CASSHRLAGVTDTQYF	TGTGCCAGCAGCCACCGACTAGCGGGAGTTACAGATACGCAGTATTTT
few	TRBV19	TRBD1	TRBJ2-1	CASSIGPQGGEYNEQFF	TGTGCCAGTAGTATAGGCCCACAGGGGGGAGAATACAATGAGCAGTTCTTC
many	TRBV12-3/TRBV12-4	-	TRBJ2-1	CASSVAAGSYNEQFF	TGTGCCAGCAGCGTCGCGGCGGGGAGCTACAATGAGCAGTTCTTC
many	TRBV5-1	-	TRBJ2-3	CASSLVPQSTDTQYF	TGCGCCAGCAGCTTGGTTCCCCAGAGCACAGATACGCAGTATTTT
few	TRBV12-3/TRBV12-4	-	TRBJ1-5	CASQTSNQPQHF	TGTGCCAGCCAAACCTCCAATCAGCCCCAGCATTTT
-	TRBV25-1	-	TRBJ2-5	CATTGEETQYF	TGTGCCACCACAGGAGAAGAGACCCAGTACTTC
many	TRBV7-2	-	TRBJ2-7	CASSLVSQGSYEQYF	TGTGCCAGCAGCTTAGTCTCGCAGGGGTCCTACGAGCAGTACTTC
-	TRBV5-1	-	TRBJ2-1	CASRQRTVYNEQFF	TGCGCCAGCAGGCAGCGTACGGTATACAATGAGCAGTTCTTC
-	TRBV5-5	-	TRBJ2-7	CASSLQGPEQYF	TGTGCCAGCAGCTTGCAAGGGCCCGAGCAGTACTTC
-	TRBV28	TRBD1	TRBJ2-2	CASSSSGTGRTGELFF	TGTGCCAGCAGTTCCTCCGGGACAGGGAGGACCGGGGAGCTGTTTTTT
many	TRBV7-9	-	TRBJ2-7	CASSLEPGARHF	TGTGCCAGCAGCTTAGAACCGGGAGCTAGGCACTTC
few	TRBV6-1	TRBD1	TRBJ2-2	CASTGQKVTGELFF	TGTGCCAGCACGGGACAGAAAGTCACCGGGGAGCTGTTTTTT
many	TRBV18	TRBD1	TRBJ2-1	CASSPIGDRGYNEQFF	TGTGCCAGCTCCCCTATCGGGGACAGGGGATACAATGAGCAGTTCTTC
many	TRBV12-3/TRBV12-4	TRBD1	TRBJ2-2	CASEEGHRGTFGELFF	TGTGCCAGCGAAGAGGGTCACAGGGGAACCTTCGGGGAGCTGTTTTTT
many	TRBV27	-	TRBJ1-1	CASSFLGGNTEAFF	TGTGCCAGCAGTTTTTTGGGAGGGAACACTGAAGCTTTCTTT
few	TRBV4-1	TRBD1	TRBJ1-4	CASSQVFGVGTGRIIFNEKLFF	TGCGCCAGCAGCCAAGTATTTGGTGTAGGGACAGGACGTATAATTTTCAATGAAAAACTGTTTTTT
many	TRBV12-3/TRBV12-4	-	TRBJ2-7	CASSLDGAGGSYEQYF	TGTGCCAGCAGTTTAGACGGGGCAGGAGGCTCCTACGAGCAGTACTTC
-	TRBV7-9	TRBD2	TRBJ2-1	CASSRTTSGSSSEQFF	TGTGCCAGCAGCCGCACCACTAGCGGGAGTAGCAGTGAGCAGTTCTTC
-	TRBV3-1	-	TRBJ2-2	CASSHTGTRDTGELFF	TGTGCCAGCAGTCATACCGGGACTCGGGACACCGGGGAGCTGTTTTTT
many	TRBV5-1	-	TRBJ2-1	CASSFIGVNNEQFF	TGCGCCAGCAGCTTTATAGGGGTTAACAATGAGCAGTTCTTC
few	TRBV28	-	TRBJ1-1	CASGGRGNTEAFF	TGTGCCAGCGGGGGACGGGGGAACACTGAAGCTTTCTTT
-	TRBV7-2	-	TRBJ2-3	CASSLRGRPTDTQYF	TGTGCCAGCAGCCTCCGGGGCCGGCCCACAGATACGCAGTATTTT
few	TRBV29-1	-	TRBJ2-5	CSVEDLKQETQYF	TGCAGCGTTGAAGATCTAAAACAAGAGACCCAGTACTTC
many	TRBV15	-	TRBJ1-1	CATSREGTHTEAFF	TGTGCCACCAGCAGAGAGGGGACACATACCGAAGCTTTCTTT
many	TRBV6-1	-	TRBJ2-2	CASSVIRGTGELFF	TGTGCCAGCAGTGTCATCCGGGGCACCGGGGAGCTGTTTTTT
many	TRBV12-3/TRBV12-4	TRBD2	TRBJ2-7	CASSLGTSGSPRREQYF	TGTGCCAGCAGTTTAGGGACTAGCGGGAGCCCTCGTCGTGAGCAGTACTTC
many	TRBV4-2	TRBD2	TRBJ2-1	CASSGGLAGDNEQFF	TGTGCCAGCAGCGGGGGACTAGCGGGCGACAATGAGCAGTTCTTC
many	TRBV15	TRBD2	TRBJ2-1	CATSRMSGSSYNEQFF	TGTGCCACCAGCAGGATGAGCGGGAGCTCCTACAATGAGCAGTTCTTC
-	TRBV15	-	TRBJ1-1	CATSRPEVGNAFF	TGTGCCACCAGCAGACCGGAGGTAGGGAATGCTTTCTTT
few	TRBV2	-	TRBJ2-7	CASSERRVPNEQYF	TGTGCCAGCAGTGAGAGGCGGGTACCCAACGAGCAGTACTTC
few	TRBV19	TRBD2	TRBJ2-1	CASSTGRNGRSSYNEQFF	TGTGCCAGTAGTACTGGGCGGAACGGGAGGAGCTCCTACAATGAGCAGTTCTTC
many	TRBV5-5	-	TRBJ2-5	CASSLREPGTQYF	TGTGCCAGCAGCTTACGGGAACCGGGGACCCAGTACTTC
many	TRBV12-3/TRBV12-4	-	TRBJ2-1	CASSFFGPNNEQFF	TGTGCCAGCAGTTTTTTTGGGCCTAACAATGAGCAGTTCTTC
many	TRBV25-1	-	TRBJ1-2	CASSESGSMYGYTF	TGTGCCAGCAGTGAGTCTGGGTCTATGTATGGCTACACCTTC
few	TRBV5-4	TRBD2	TRBJ2-7	CASSLRRTTGGEQYF	TGTGCCAGCAGCTTGAGGAGGACTACGGGGGGCGAGCAGTACTTC
many	TRBV12-3/TRBV12-4	TRBD1	TRBJ1-1	CASNHDRDGVAFF	TGTGCCAGCAACCACGACAGGGACGGGGTGGCTTTCTTT
-	TRBV5-1	-	TRBJ1-1	CASSLGAGRTEAFF	TGCGCCAGCAGCTTAGGGGCGGGTAGAACTGAAGCTTTCTTT
-	TRBV2	TRBD2	TRBJ2-7	CASMGGVGYEQYF	TGTGCCAGCATGGGGGGGGTAGGCTACGAGCAGTACTTC
many	TRBV24-1	-	TRBJ1-1	CATSDFWDTEAFF	TGTGCCACCAGTGATTTTTGGGACACTGAAGCTTTCTTT
few	TRBV5-1	TRBD1	TRBJ2-2	CASSLQGAGVSTGELFF	TGCGCCAGCAGCTTGCAGGGGGCCGGAGTCAGCACCGGGGAGCTGTTTTTT
many	TRBV5-1	-	TRBJ1-2	CATGPENNYGYTF	TGCGCCACGGGGCCGGAGAACAACTATGGCTACACCTTC
many	TRBV20-1	TRBD2	TRBJ2-1	CSGTGTSGPTEQFF	TGCAGTGGTACCGGGACTAGCGGGCCCACAGAGCAGTTCTTC
many	TRBV4-1	TRBD2	TRBJ2-5	CASSQGLAGGYGETQYF	TGCGCCAGCAGCCAAGGACTAGCGGGAGGGTACGGTGAGACCCAGTACTTC
-	TRBV7-9	-	TRBJ1-5	CASSARQPQHF	TGTGCCAGCAGCGCCCGACAGCCCCAGCATTTT
many	TRBV24-1	TRBD2	TRBJ2-1	CATSDWLAGGDEQFF	TGTGCCACCAGTGATTGGCTAGCGGGAGGCGATGAGCAGTTCTTC